The clone carrying this TCR beta chain appeared a single time. TCRdb's copy holds only in-frame clones and misses some; the assay was immunoSEQ multiplex PCR. This table holds about 220,000 clones, around four fifths found once. The CDR3 sequence is 15 residues long. Germline V CDR1 and CDR2: SGHRS, YFSETQ. Trimming took 4 bases from V and 0 from J, leaving 12 bases between them. These data come from a study of blood T cell repertoires in COVID-19. The sequencing sample was made of peripheral blood. This receptor was taken from a young man with active or convalescent COVID-19. The chain combines TRBV5-1 with TRBJ2-3; a possible D gene is TRBD1 (6 bases). This CDR3 is CASSPGTTSTDTQYF. CDR3 in DNA: TGCGCCAGCAGCCCCGGGACAACAAGCACAGATACGCAGTATTTT.